This is a list of T cell receptor beta chains from one sample in a study of memory CD4+ T cells and cytomegalovirus serostatus. Some clones are missing from TCRdb's copy, which holds only in-frame ones; the method was immunoSEQ multiplex PCR. The sample records tens of thousands of clones, 77% being singletons. Input material: memory CD4+ T cells from blood. The receptors come from an adult in good health and CMV-seronegative. CDR3s include the opening cysteine and the closing phenylalanine or tryptophan. Not every row has a clone size; where given, it reads once, few, many or a size class.

v_call	clone_size	cdr3_aa
TRBV10-3	-	CAITTGQVYGYTF
TRBV2	-	CASSAGNNRGEEQYF
TRBV11-2	-	CASSLFLNEQFF
TRBV11-1	-	CASSTQGAGANVLTF
TRBV7-9	-	CASSLAIERGQVQETQYF
TRBV27	-	CASSLGGRGLQETQYF
TRBV19	-	CASTGQWGGALDTEAFF
TRBV27	-	CASTSKGALSTDTQYF
TRBV6-1	-	CASSYARTYEQYF
TRBV7-2	-	CASSLQEHSGNTIYF
TRBV19	once	CASSIRSRGTTNEKLFF
TRBV5-1	-	CASSLAPSYSNQPQHF
TRBV9	few	CASSVVFGCVGHKSNQPQHF
TRBV18	-	CASSPGQGETYEQYF
TRBV18	once	CASSRESSSYEQYF
TRBV2	-	CASSGTSGLGETQYF
TRBV6-1	once	CASRPESSYNEQFF
TRBV14	-	CASSHLDGTSGAFDYNEQFF
TRBV6-1	-	CASRGTGEAYEQYF
TRBV2	-	CASSQSFSGNTIYF
TRBV7-2	-	CASSWGTGYGYGYTF